This TCR beta chain was found in a study of breast tumors, draining lymph nodes, adjacent tissues (dated by TCRdb to 2016 to 2018). With respect to the entire study: In breast cancer patients, the study compared the TCR beta repertoires of tumor, adjacent nontumor tissue and axillary lymph nodes. In human breast cancer, the study set out to assess how tumor, surrounding tissue and draining lymph node repertoires relate to one another and whether T cells might be exchanged between them. What the research found in general, with its limitations: In luminal-like breast cancer, tumor and nontumor tissue repertoires resembled each other significantly more than in basal-like breast cancer. The conclusion that tumor T cells originate in lymph nodes was framed as consistent with a hypothesis rather than directly demonstrated. Tumor T-cell repertoires showed less diversity than lymph node repertoires and more diversity than nontumor tissue repertoires, and tumor T-cell repertoires showed preferential V and J gene usage. The data were considered consistent with most tumor T cells being derived from the lymph node and subsequently expanding within tumor tissue.

Lymph node samples were obtained from the axillary draining lymph nodes of breast cancer patients. V and J are truncated by 6 bases and 3 bases respectively, leaving an intervening sequence of 15 bases. From the cysteine through the phenylalanine, the CDR3 covers 14 amino acids. Only the CDR3 portion is preserved as DNA: 42 bases, with reading frame beginning at the first base. Notes on this clonotype: This receptor's antigen is unknown. No per-base quality is available; no much larger clone lies one base away.

TCRdb shows the sequencer as Illumina HiSeq 2000. TCR beta chain libraries were generated through multiplex PCR amplification. High-throughput sequencing was used to analyze the amplified TCR beta chain products. TCRdb cleaned the public reads at Q25 with fastp, built clones with MiXCR and kept in-frame beta chains. Each record represents a unique CDR3 protein, reported with the most common genes and DNA among its rows. This sample is represented by fewer than 300,000 distinct CDR3 sequences; about a third of them were singletons. The top ten hold just over 1.4% of the sample. The receptor's source is a female donor with breast cancer. Some clones in this sample may be carry-over from other donors' samples. The sample taken for sequencing was axillary lymph node tissue. The chain is assembled from TRBV12-3 or TRBV12-4 and TRBJ2-7, with the D gene call left open. The DNA sequence reads TGTGCCAGCAGGGCGACCAACCGTCACTACGAGCAGTACTTC. Its amino acids are CASRATNRHYEQYF.